This T cell receptor beta chain was recovered during a study of blood T cell repertoires in COVID-19. Across about two dozen US areas, participants ranged in age from roughly 18 to 95 years. CDR1 is SGHNT, CDR2 YYREEE, per germline (reference sequence). This CDR3 region has 14 residues. V was shortened by 6 bases and J by 8 bases, with 18 bases between the two germline ends. TCRdb keeps only in-frame clones here, not all; method: immunoSEQ multiplex PCR. The profile shows 200,000 or so clones, 83% of them singletons. The clonotype originates from a woman between 50 and 59 years old who had been exposed to COVID-19. The chain links TRBV5-4 to TRBJ2-4; no definite D call. Sequenced: PBMCs or T cells enriched from blood (not recorded which). The CDR3 nucleotides read TGTGCCAGCATCCTTCGTCCGGCCGGGTACATTCAGTACTTC. This codes for CASILRPAGYIQYF.